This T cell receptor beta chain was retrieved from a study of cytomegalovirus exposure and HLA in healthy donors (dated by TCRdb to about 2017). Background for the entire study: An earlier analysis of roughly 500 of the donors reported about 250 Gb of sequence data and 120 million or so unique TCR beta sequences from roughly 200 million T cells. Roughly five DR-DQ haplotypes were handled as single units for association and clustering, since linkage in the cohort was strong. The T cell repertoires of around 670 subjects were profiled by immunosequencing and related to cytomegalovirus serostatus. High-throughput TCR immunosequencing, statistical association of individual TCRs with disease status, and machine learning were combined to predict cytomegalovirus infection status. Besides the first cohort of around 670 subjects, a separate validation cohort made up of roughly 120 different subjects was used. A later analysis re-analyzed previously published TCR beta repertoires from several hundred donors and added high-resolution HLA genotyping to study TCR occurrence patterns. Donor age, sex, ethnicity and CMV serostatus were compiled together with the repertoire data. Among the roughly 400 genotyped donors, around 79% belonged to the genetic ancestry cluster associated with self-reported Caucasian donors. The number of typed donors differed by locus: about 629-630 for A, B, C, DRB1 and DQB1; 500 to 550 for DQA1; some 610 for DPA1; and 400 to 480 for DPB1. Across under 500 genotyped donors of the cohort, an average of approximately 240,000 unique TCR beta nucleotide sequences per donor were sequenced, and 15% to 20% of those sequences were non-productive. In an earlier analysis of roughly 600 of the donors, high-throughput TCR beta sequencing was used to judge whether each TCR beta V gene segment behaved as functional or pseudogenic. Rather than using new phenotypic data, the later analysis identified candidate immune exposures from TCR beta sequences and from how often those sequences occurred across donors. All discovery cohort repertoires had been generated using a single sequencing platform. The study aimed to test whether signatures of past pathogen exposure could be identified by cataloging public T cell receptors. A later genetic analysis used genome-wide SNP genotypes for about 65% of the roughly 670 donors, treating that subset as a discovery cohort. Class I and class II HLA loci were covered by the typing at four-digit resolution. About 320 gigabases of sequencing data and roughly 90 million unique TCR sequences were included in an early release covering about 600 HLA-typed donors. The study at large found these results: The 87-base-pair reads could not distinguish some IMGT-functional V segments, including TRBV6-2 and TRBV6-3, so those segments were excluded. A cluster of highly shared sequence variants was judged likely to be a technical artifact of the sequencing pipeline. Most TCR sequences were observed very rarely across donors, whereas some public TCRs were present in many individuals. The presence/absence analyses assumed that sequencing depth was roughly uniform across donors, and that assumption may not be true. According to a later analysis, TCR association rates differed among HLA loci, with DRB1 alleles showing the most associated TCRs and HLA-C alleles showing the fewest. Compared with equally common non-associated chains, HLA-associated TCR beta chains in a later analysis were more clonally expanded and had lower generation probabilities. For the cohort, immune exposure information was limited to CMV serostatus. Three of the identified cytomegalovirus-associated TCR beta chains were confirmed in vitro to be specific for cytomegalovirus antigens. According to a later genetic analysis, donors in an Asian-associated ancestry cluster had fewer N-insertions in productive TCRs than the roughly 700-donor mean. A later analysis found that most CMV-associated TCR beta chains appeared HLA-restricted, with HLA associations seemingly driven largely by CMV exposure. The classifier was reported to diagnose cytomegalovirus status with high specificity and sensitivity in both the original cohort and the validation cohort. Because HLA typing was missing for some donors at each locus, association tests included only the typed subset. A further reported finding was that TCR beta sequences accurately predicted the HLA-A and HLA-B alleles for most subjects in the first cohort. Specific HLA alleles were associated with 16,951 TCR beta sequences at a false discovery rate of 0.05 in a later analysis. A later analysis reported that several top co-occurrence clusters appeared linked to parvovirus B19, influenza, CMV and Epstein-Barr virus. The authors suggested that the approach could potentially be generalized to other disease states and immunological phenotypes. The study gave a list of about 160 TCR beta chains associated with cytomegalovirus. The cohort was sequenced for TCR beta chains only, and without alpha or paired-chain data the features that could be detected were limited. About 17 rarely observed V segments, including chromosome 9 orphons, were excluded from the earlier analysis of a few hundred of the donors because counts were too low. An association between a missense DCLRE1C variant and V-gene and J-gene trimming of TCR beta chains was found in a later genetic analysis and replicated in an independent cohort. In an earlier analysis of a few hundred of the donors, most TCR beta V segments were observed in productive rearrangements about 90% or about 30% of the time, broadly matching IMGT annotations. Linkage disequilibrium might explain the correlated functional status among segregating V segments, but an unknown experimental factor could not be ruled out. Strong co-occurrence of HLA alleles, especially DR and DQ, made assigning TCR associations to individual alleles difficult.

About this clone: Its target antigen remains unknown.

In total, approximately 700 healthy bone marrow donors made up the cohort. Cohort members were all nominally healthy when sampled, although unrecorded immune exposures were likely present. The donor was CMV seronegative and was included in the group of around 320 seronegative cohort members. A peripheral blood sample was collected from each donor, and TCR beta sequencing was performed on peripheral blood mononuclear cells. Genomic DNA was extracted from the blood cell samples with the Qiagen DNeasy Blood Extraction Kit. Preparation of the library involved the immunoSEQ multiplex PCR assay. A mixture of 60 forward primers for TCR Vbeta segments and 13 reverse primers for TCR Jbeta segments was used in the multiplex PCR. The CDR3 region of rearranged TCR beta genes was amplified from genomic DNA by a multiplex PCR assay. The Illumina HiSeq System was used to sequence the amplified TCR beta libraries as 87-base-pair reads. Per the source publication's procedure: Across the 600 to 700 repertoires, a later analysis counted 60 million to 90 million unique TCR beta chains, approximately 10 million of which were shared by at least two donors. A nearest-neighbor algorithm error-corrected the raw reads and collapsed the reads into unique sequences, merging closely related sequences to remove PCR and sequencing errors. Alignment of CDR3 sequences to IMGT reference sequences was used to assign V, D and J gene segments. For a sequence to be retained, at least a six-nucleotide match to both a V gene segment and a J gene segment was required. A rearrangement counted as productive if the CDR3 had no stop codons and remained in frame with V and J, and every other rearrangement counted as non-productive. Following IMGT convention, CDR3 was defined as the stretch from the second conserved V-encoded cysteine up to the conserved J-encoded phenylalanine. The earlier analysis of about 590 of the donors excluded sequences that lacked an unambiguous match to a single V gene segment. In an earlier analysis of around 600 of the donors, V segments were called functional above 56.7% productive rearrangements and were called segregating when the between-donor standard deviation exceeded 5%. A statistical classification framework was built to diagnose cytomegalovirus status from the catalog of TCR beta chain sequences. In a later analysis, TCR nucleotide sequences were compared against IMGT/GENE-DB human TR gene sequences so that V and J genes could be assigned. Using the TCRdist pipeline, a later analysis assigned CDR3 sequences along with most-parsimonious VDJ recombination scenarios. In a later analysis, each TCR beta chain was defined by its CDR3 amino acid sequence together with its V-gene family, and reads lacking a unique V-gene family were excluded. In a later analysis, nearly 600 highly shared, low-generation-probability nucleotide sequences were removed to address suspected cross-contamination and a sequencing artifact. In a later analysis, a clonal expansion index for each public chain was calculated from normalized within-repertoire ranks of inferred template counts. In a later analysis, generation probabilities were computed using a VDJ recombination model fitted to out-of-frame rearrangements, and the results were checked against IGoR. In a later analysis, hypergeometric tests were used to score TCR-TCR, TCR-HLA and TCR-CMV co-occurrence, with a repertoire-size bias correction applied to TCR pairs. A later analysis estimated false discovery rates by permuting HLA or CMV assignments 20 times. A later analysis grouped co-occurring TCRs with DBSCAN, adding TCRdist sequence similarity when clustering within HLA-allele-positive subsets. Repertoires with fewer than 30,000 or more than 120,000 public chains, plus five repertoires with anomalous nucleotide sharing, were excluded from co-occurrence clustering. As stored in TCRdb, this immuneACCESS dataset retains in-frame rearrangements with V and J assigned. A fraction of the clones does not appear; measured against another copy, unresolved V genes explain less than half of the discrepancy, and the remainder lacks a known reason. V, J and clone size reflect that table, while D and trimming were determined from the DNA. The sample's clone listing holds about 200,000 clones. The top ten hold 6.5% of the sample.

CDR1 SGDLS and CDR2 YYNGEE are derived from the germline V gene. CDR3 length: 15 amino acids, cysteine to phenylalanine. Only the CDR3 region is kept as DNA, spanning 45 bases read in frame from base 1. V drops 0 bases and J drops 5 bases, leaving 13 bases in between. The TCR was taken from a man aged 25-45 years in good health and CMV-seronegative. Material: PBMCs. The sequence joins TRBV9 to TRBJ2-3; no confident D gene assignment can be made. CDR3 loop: CASSVGYSTGDTQYF. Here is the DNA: TGTGCCAGCAGCGTAGGCTACAGCACCGGAGATACGCAGTATTTT. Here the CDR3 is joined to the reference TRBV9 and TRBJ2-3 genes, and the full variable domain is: DSGVTQTPKHLITATGQRVTLRCSPRSGDLSVYWYQQSLDQGLQFLIQYYNGEERAKGNILERFSAQQFPDLHSELNLSSLELGDSALYFCASSVGYSTGDTQYFGPGTRLTVL.